The TCR beta chain described here comes from a study of blood T cell repertoires in COVID-19. CDR1 SNHLY and CDR2 FYNNEI come from the germline V gene. The length of the CDR3 is 12 residues. Trimming took 6 bases from V and 5 from J; bases not matched to a gene: 1. TCRdb's table, derived via immunoSEQ multiplex PCR, lists solely in-frame clones and lacks some. The sample lists more than 250,000 clones, 70% to 90% occurring once. The specimen was PBMCs or T cells enriched from blood (not recorded which). This receptor was identified in a woman aged 25 to 45 who had recovered from COVID-19. The V gene is TRBV2, the J gene TRBJ2-1; 7 bases are shared with TRBD1. The CDR3 sequence: CASRGQNNEQFF. The DNA for the CDR3 is TGTGCCAGCAGGGGACAGAACAATGAGCAGTTCTTC.